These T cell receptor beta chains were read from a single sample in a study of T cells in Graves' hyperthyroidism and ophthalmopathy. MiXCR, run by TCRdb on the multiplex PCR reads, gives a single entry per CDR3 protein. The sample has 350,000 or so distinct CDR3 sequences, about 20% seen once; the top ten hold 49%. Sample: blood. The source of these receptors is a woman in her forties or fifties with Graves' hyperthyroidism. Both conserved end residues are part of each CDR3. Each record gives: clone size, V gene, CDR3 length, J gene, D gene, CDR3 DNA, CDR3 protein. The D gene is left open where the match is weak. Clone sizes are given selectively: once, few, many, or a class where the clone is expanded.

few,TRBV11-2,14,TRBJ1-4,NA,TGTGCCAGCAGCTGGGGGCCCCTAAATGAAAAACTGTTTTTT,CASSWGPLNEKLFF
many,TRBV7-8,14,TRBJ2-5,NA,TGTGCCAGCAGCTTAGTCCCTTACCAAGAGACCCAGTACTTC,CASSLVPYQETQYF
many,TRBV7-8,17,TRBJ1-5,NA,TGTGCCAGCAGCTTAGCGCCGAACCTAAATAGCAATCAGCCCCAGCATTTT,CASSLAPNLNSNQPQHF
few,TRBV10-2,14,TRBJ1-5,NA,TGCGCCAGCAGTTCCGTGCAGGGGAATCAGCCCCAGCATTTT,CASSSVQGNQPQHF
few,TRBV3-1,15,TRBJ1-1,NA,TGTGCCAGCAGCCAAGCAGTCGCCCCGTCTGCTGAAGCTTTCTTT,CASSQAVAPSAEAFF
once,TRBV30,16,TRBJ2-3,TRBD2,TGTGCCTGGAGGAGGTTGCTAGCGGGGGCCGGAGGTACGCAGTATTTT,CAWRRLLAGAGGTQYF
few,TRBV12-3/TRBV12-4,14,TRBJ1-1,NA,TGTGCCAGCAGTTCCTCCATGACGGGGACTGAAGCTTTCTTT,CASSSSMTGTEAFF
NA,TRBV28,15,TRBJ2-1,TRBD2,TGTGCCAGCAGTCTTCTAGCGGCCGTCTACAATGAGCAGTTCTTC,CASSLLAAVYNEQFF
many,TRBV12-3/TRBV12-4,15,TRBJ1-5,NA,TGTGCCAGCAGTTTGCCGTACCCCGCCGGCCAGCCCCAGCATTTT,CASSLPYPAGQPQHF
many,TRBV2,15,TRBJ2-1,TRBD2,TGTGCCAGCAGGGTACTAGCGGGAGGGCTCGGTGAGCAGTTCTTC,CASRVLAGGLGEQFF
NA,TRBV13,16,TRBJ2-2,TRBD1,TGTGCCAGCAGCCAGAACCTGGGACAGCGAACCGGGGAGCTGTTTTTT,CASSQNLGQRTGELFF
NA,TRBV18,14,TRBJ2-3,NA,TGTGCCAGCTCCCCTGTGCGGGCCGCAGATACGCAGTATTTT,CASSPVRAADTQYF
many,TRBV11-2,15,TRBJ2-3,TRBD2,TGTGCCAGCAGCTTAACAGGGACTAGCGGGGTTACGCAGTATTTT,CASSLTGTSGVTQYF
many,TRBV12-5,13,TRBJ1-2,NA,TGTGCTAGTGGTTTGCAGGGGAACTATGGCTACACCTTC,CASGLQGNYGYTF
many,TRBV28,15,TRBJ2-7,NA,TGTGCCAGCAGTTTAGACGGAGGCCGGACCCACGAGCAGTACTTC,CASSLDGGRTHEQYF
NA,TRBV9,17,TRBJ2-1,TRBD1,TGTGCCAGCAGCGAGAAGGGACAGGGGAATCTCTACAATGAGCAGTTCTTC,CASSEKGQGNLYNEQFF
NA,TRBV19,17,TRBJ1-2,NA,TGTGCCAGTAGTGCAAGCGGGCGGCACAGCCCTAACTATGGCTACACCTTC,CASSASGRHSPNYGYTF
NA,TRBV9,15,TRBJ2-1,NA,TGTGCCAGCAGCGTAGCTCAAAAAAGACACAATGAGCAGTTCTTC,CASSVAQKRHNEQFF
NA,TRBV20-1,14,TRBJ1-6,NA,TGCAGTGCTAGCGTAGGACAGACAAATTCACCCCTCCACTTT,CSASVGQTNSPLHF
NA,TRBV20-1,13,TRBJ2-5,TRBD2,TGCAGTGCTAGAGCAGCGGGGCAAGAGACCCAGTACTTC,CSARAAGQETQYF
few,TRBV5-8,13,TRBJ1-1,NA,TGTGCCAGCAGGTTAGAATTGTACACTGAAGCTTTCTTT,CASRLELYTEAFF
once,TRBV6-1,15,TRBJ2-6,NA,TGTGCCAGCACCAATGGGGGAACTGGGGCCAACGCCCTGACTTTC,CASTNGGTGANALTF
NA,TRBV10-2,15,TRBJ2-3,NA,TGCGCCAGCAGTGATGAAGGGCTCGAGACAGATACGCAGTATTTT,CASSDEGLETDTQYF
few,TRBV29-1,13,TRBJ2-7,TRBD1,TGCAGCGCTAGACAGGGCCTACCCTACGAGCAGTACTTC,CSARQGLPYEQYF
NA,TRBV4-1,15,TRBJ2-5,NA,TGCGCCAGCAGCCAAGAACCCGCAGGGAAAGAGACCCAGTACTTC,CASSQEPAGKETQYF
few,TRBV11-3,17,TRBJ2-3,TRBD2,TGCGCCAGCAGCTACGGGACTAGCGGGGGTAGCACAGATACGCAGTATTTT,CASSYGTSGGSTDTQYF
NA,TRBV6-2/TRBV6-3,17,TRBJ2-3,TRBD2,TGTGCCAGCAGTTACGGGCTAGCGGGAGCCCCCCCAGATACGCAGTATTTT,CASSYGLAGAPPDTQYF
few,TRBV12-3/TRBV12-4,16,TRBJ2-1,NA,TGTGCCAGCAGTTTTCGGTGGGGGGGGGGCTTTCCTGAGCAGTTCTTC,CASSFRWGGGFPEQFF
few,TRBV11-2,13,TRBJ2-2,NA,TGTGCCAGCAGCTTAGATCTTGGCAGGGAGCTGTTTTTT,CASSLDLGRELFF
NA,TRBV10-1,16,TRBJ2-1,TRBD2,TGCGCCAGCAGTCCATATGTGGGACTAGCGGTCAATGAGCAGTTCTTC,CASSPYVGLAVNEQFF
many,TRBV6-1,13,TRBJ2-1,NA,TGTGCCAGCAGTCGGGGAGGAAACAATGAGCAGTTCTTC,CASSRGGNNEQFF
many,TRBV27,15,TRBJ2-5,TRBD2,TGTGCCAGCAGTGCCACGCCGGGGGGGCACGAGACCCAGTACTTC,CASSATPGGHETQYF
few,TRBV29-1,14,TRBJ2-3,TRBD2,TGCAGCGTCCTTAGCGGGGGGGCCGGAGATACGCAGTATTTT,CSVLSGGAGDTQYF
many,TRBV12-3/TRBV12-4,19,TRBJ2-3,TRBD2,TGTGCCAGCAGTCCCCGGGGGGTGACGGGCCTACCTAGGGTGGATACGCAGTATTTT,CASSPRGVTGLPRVDTQYF
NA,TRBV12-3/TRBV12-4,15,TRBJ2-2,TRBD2,TGTGCCAGCGCCCAGGGCGGGGGAAACACCGGGGAGCTGTTTTTT,CASAQGGGNTGELFF
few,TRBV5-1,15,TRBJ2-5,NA,TGCGCCAGCAGCTCCGGGCCGGGACTTCAAGAGACCCAGTACTTC,CASSSGPGLQETQYF
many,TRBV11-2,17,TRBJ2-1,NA,TGTGCCAGCAGCTTAGGTAGGGGAAGAGGCCAATACAATGAGCAGTTCTTC,CASSLGRGRGQYNEQFF
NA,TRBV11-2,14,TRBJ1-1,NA,TGTGCCAGTAGTATAGAAGGACCGGACACTGAAGCTTTCTTT,CASSIEGPDTEAFF
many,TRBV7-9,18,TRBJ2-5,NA,TGTGCCAGCACCTCCTCCGTCATGAGGGGCCGGCCCCCAGAGACCCAGTACTTC,CASTSSVMRGRPPETQYF
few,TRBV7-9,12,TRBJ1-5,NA,TGTGCCAGCAGCCGATTTGATCAGCCCCAGCATTTT,CASSRFDQPQHF
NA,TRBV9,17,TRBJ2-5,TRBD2,TGTGCCAGCAGCGTAGTGGTAGCGGGGCGCTCCCAAGAGACCCAGTACTTC,CASSVVVAGRSQETQYF
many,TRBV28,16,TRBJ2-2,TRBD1,TGTGCCAGCAGTCTATTGGACAGGGGGAACACCGGGGAGCTGTTTTTT,CASSLLDRGNTGELFF
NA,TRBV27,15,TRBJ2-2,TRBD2,TGTGCCAGCAGTTTACAGCGGGGGGGCAGCGGGGAGCTGTTTTTT,CASSLQRGGSGELFF